These 16 T cell receptor beta chains share one sample of origin, sequenced in a study of T cells in Graves' hyperthyroidism and ophthalmopathy. The source material, RNA transcripts, was used to amplify TCR beta CDR3 regions. First-round RT-PCR with HTBI primers amplified the TCR CDR3 region. Using its own MiXCR run on the multiplex PCR reads, TCRdb lists one record per CDR3 protein. The data show some 360,000 distinct CDR3 sequences, over 15% seen once. Sequenced input: blood. The receptors originated from a woman between 40 and 50 years old with Graves' ophthalmopathy.

In this sample, this clonotype turned up many times. The gene calls are TRBV4-3 and TRBJ1-2, with D perhaps TRBD1 (5 bases). The CDR3 covers 13 residues. V was trimmed by 2 bases and J by 8 bases, leaving 12 bases between them. In germline, CDR1 is LGHNA, CDR2 YSLEER. The CDR3, as DNA: TGCGCCAGCAGCCAATATCAGGGTGGGGGCTACACCTTC. This translates into CASSQYQGGGYTF.

This clonotype was recorded at least ten times. This sequence joins TRBV24-1 and TRBJ1-1; D uncertain. Between the trimmed V and J ends, which lost 5 bases and 1 base, there was a span of 4 bases. The CDR3 is 12 residues long. Per the germline V gene, CDR1 is KGHDR and CDR2 is SFDVKD. CDR3 coding DNA: TGTGCCACCAGTGTGGGGAACACTGAAGCTTTCTTT. Its protein product is CATSVGNTEAFF.

This clonotype was seen ten or more times. CDR3 loop: CASSARPGHRGSSGANVLTF. In DNA, the CDR3 is TGTGCCAGTAGTGCGCGCCCGGGACACCGAGGATCCTCTGGGGCCAACGTCCTGACTTTC. The chain employs TRBV19 and TRBJ2-6, with D perhaps TRBD1 (6 bases). The germline V gene encodes CDR1 LNHDA and CDR2 SQIVND (reference sequence). V dropped 5 bases and J dropped 0 bases, with 23 bases sitting between them. This CDR3 is 20 amino acids long.

This clonotype was seen many times. The chain is built from TRBV25-1 and TRBJ1-3; a possible D gene is TRBD1 (5 bases). Trimming took off 2 bases at V and 1 base at J, with 12 bases between the two ends. This CDR3 comprises 16 residues. The germline V gene encodes CDR1 MGHDK and CDR2 SYGVNS. The CDR3 spells CASSEVGGGSGNTIYF. DNA of the CDR3: TGTGCCAGCAGTGAAGTGGGGGGGGGATCTGGAAACACCATATATTTT.

The chain uses TRBV27 and TRBJ2-7, with 7 nucleotides matching TRBD1. The length of the CDR3 is 13 residues. Germline V CDR1 and CDR2: MNHEY, SMNVEV (reference sequence). The J segment lost 7 bases and the V segment lost 7 bases, leaving 10 bases of the junction unmatched. DNA for the CDR3: TGTGCCAGCAACCGACAGGGATCGGAAGAGCAGTACTTC. Protein sequence: CASNRQGSEEQYF.

This clonotype was recorded many times. The V gene is TRBV10-3, the J gene TRBJ1-3; perhaps TRBD1 as D (6 bases). The CDR3 extends over 18 amino acids. Deletions cut 6 bases from V and 2 bases from J, with 23 bases between. Per germline, CDR1 ENHRY and CDR2 SYGVKD. The CDR3 DNA reads TGTGCCATCAGGGGGGCAGCTATCCGCACACCGACTGGAAACACCATATATTTT. Protein: CAIRGAAIRTPTGNTIYF.

The rearrangement links TRBV9 to TRBJ2-5; possibly TRBD1 for D (6 bases). The ends were cut back, 1 base at V and 2 bases at J, with 12 bases in the middle. Germline V gene lookup returns CDR1 SGDLS and CDR2 YYNGEE. The length of the CDR3 is 15 residues. DNA of the CDR3: TGTGCCAGCAGCGTACAGGGACACCCTCAAGAGACCCAGTACTTC. Its protein product is CASSVQGHPQETQYF.

This clonotype has at least ten counts. This chain uses TRBV28 with TRBJ2-7; D unclear. CDR1 and CDR2 (germline): MDHEN, SYDVKM. V gave up 5 bases and J gave up 6 bases, with 11 bases separating them. The CDR3 spans 12 residues. CDR3 DNA: TGTGCCAGCAGTCCCCTGTGGGGCGAGCAGTACTTC. As protein: CASSPLWGEQYF.

This clonotype was detected many times. The genes are TRBV6-5 and TRBJ2-7; D may correspond to TRBD1 or TRBD2 (6 bases each). With 3 bases removed from V and 3 bases from J, the gap between germline ends came to 15 bases. This CDR3 has 15 amino acids. CDR1 and CDR2 (germline): MNHEY, SVGAGI. The DNA for the CDR3 is TGTGCCAGCAGTTATTCCGGAGGGGGAGTCTACGAGCAGTACTTC. It is translated as CASSYSGGGVYEQYF.

This clonotype was detected ten times or more. The J gene is TRBJ1-2, the V gene TRBV20-1; possible D gene TRBD1, 5 bases. Trimming left V 0 bases short and J 6 bases short, with 14 bases between. The germline gives CDR1 DFQATT, CDR2 SNEGSKA (reference sequence). The CDR3 runs to 14 residues. The CDR3, as DNA: TGCAGTGCTAGAGATAGGTCCAGGGATCATGGCTACACCTTC. It codes for CSARDRSRDHGYTF.

In its sample, this clonotype was seen many times. The chain is built from TRBV5-1 and TRBJ1-1, with 7 bases matching TRBD1. This CDR3 region has 13 residues. After removal of 2 bases from V and 7 bases from J, the junction contained 5 bases not matched to a gene. Germline V lookup: CDR1 SGHRS, CDR2 YFSETQ. The CDR3 loop is CASSFRDSYEAFF. The CDR3 coding sequence is TGCGCCAGCAGCTTCCGGGACAGTTATGAAGCTTTCTTT.

J is TRBJ1-5 and V is TRBV10-3; D might be TRBD1 (5 bases). The CDR3 is made up of 14 amino acids. V was shortened by 8 bases and J by 2 bases, with 13 bases between the two germline ends. In germline, CDR1 is ENHRY, CDR2 SYGVKD. The CDR3 loop reads CAIGNGGGNQPQHF. As DNA, the CDR3 is TGTGCCATCGGGAATGGGGGGGGCAATCAGCCCCAGCATTTT.

The table lists this clonotype with many counts. The J gene is TRBJ2-7, the V gene TRBV28; D not resolved. Germline loops: CDR1 MDHEN, CDR2 SYDVKM. The CDR3 sequence is 14 residues long. V lost 6 bases, J lost 2 bases, and 14 bases lay in between. The CDR3 sequence: CASSPALVPYEQYF. CDR3 in DNA: TGTGCCAGCAGCCCGGCGCTTGTCCCCTACGAGCAGTACTTC.

V is TRBV27 and J is TRBJ1-2; D may be TRBD1 (5 bases). Germline loops: CDR1 MNHEY, CDR2 SMNVEV (reference sequence). The CDR3 is 14 residues long. The V end lost 3 bases, the J end lost 7 bases, and 15 bases lay between the germline ends. The CDR3 sequence: CASSLSGDFAGYTF. In nucleotides, the CDR3 is TGTGCCAGCAGTTTGTCGGGGGATTTTGCTGGCTACACCTTC.

The CDR3 loop is CASSQGGTGKETQYF. Written as DNA, the CDR3 is TGCGCCAGCAGCCAAGGAGGGACAGGGAAAGAGACCCAGTACTTC. The chain links TRBV4-1 to TRBJ2-5, with 9 bases fitting TRBD1. Germline-derived CDR1 and CDR2 are MGHRA and YSYEKL. This CDR3 spans 15 amino acids. The junction had 3 bases not matched to a gene; V was cut back by 1 base and J by 3 bases.

The chain has TRBV4-1 and TRBJ2-7; D gene uncertain. Looked up from germline, CDR1 is MGHRA and CDR2 is YSYEKL. V was trimmed by 1 base and J by 3 bases, leaving 10 bases between them. The CDR3 loop spans 14 amino acids. CDR3 DNA sequence: TGCGCCAGCAGCCAAGTTGTGTTGAACTACGAGCAGTACTTC. Its protein is CASSQVVLNYEQYF.